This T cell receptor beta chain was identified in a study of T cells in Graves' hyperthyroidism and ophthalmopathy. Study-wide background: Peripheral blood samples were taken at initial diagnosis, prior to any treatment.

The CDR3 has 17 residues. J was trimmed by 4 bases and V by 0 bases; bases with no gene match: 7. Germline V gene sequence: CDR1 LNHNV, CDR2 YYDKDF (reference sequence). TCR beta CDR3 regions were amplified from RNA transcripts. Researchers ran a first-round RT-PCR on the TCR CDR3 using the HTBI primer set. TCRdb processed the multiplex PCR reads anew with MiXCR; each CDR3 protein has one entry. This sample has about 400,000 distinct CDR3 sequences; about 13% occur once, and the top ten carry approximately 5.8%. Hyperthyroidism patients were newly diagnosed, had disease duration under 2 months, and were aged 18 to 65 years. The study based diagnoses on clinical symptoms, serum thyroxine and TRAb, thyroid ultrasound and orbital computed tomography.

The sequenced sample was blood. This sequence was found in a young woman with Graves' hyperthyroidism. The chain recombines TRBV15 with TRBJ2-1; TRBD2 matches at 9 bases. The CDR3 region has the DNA TGTGCCACCAGCAGAGACCGAGACCTAGCGGGATACAATGAGCAGTTCTTC. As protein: CATSRDRDLAGYNEQFF.